The present TCR beta chain was sequenced within a study of control samples from healthy donors and cancer patients. CDR1 and CDR2 (germline): SGHDT, YYEEEE. The CDR3 runs to 14 residues. With 5 bases removed from V and 6 bases from J, the gap between germline ends came to 17 bases. Clones were sequenced by immunoSEQ multiplex PCR, and TCRdb holds only the in-frame ones, with some missing. The repertoire holds 110,000 to 150,000 clones, with around 90% as singletons. The TCR was taken from a young man in good health. The rearrangement uses TRBV5-6 and TRBJ1-2; perhaps TRBD1 as D (5 bases). Sequenced sample: blood. The CDR3 DNA is TGTGCCAGCAGACAAGGAGGCAGGGAAAATGGCTACACCTTC. This codes for CASRQGGRENGYTF.